These 11 T cell receptor beta chains share one sample of origin, sequenced in a study of shared clonotypes between healthy human individuals. TCRdb's table, derived via immunoSEQ multiplex PCR, lists solely in-frame clones and lacks some. The sample records about 2.4 million clones, roughly 93% being singletons. The sample was naive CD4+ T cells from PBMCs. Subset specified: CD45RA+ positively selected. These receptors all stem from a man aged 18 to 30 in good health. Some clones in this sample may be carry-over from other donors' samples.

CDR3 residues: CASSDTDTQYF. CDR3 nucleotide sequence: TGTGCCAGCAGCGACACAGATACGCAGTATTTT. This sequence joins TRBV9 and TRBJ2-3; no clear D. CDR3 length equals 11 residues. V was clipped by 3 bases and J by 2 bases, with 1 base between them. The germline gives CDR1 SGDLS, CDR2 YYNGEE. Combining the CDR3 with reference TRBV9 and TRBJ2-3 gives the whole variable domain DSGVTQTPKHLITATGQRVTLRCSPRSGDLSVYWYQQSLDQGLQFLIQYYNGEERAKGNILERFSAQQFPDLHSELNLSSLELGDSALYFCASSDTDTQYFGPGTRLTVL.

The chain recombines TRBV5-1 with TRBJ2-7; 7 bases match TRBD2. The V segment lost 4 bases and the J segment 6 bases; nucleotides outside the gene matches: 10. This CDR3 comprises 14 residues. From germline, CDR1 is SGHRS and CDR2 YFSETQ. Written as DNA, the CDR3 is TGCGCCAGCAGCCCGACTAGCTCCGGAGGCGAGCAGTACTTC. As protein: CASSPTSSGGEQYF.

This clone was counted between two and nine times. The chain links TRBV19 to TRBJ2-2, with 7 bases lining up with TRBD1. The CDR3 runs to 17 residues. V trimming: 4 bases; J trimming: 5 bases; junction bases outside the gene matches: 13. In germline, CDR1 is LNHDA, CDR2 SQIVND (reference sequence). CDR3 in amino acids: CASSTLRTGATTGELFF. In DNA, the CDR3 is TGTGCCAGTAGTACCCTCCGGACAGGCGCGACGACCGGGGAGCTGTTTTTT.

The chain combines TRBV18 with TRBJ2-2; D may match TRBD1 or TRBD2 (5 bases each). V was cut by 2 bases and J by 7 bases, with 14 bases left in between. The CDR3 sequence is 15 residues long. Germline CDR1 reads KGHSH; CDR2 reads LQKENI. CDR3 bases: TGTGCCAGCTCACCAAGTTGGGGACGCTACGGGGAGCTGTTTTTT. Translated, it gives CASSPSWGRYGELFF.

As regards this clone: Other DNA sequences in this sample translate to the same CDR3. This chain links TRBV7-2 with TRBJ2-5; unclear D gene. The V gene lost 4 bases and the J gene lost 2 bases, with 8 bases spanning the gap. Germline V lookup: CDR1 SGHTA, CDR2 FQGNSA. This CDR3 comprises 13 residues. DNA for the CDR3: TGTGCCAGCAGCTCCCCCGGGCAAGAGACCCAGTACTTC. Translating gives CASSSPGQETQYF.

The chain employs TRBV4-2 and TRBJ2-1; 8 bases align to TRBD2. This CDR3 is 16 amino acids long. Germline V lookup: CDR1 LGHNA, CDR2 YNFKEQ. Trimming cost V 4 bases and J 10 bases; bases outside gene matches: 15. CDR3: CASSPEAGVVGGEQFF. The DNA for the CDR3 is TGTGCCAGCAGCCCTGAAGCGGGAGTGGTCGGGGGGGAGCAGTTCTTC.

DNA of the CDR3: TGTGCCAGCAGCCCCCGACAGGGATGGGGTGTCTCCGATACGCAGTATTTT. This translates into CASSPRQGWGVSDTQYF. The chain recombines TRBV5-4 with TRBJ2-3; 7 bases match TRBD1. Germline-derived CDR1 and CDR2 are SGHNT and YYREEE (reference sequence). This CDR3 is 17 amino acids long. J lost 6 bases, V lost 4 bases, and 17 bases had no gene match.

V and J are TRBV18 and TRBJ2-1, with unresolved D. The CDR3 has 16 amino acids. Germline V gene data show CDR1 as KGHSH and CDR2 as LQKENI. V was shortened by 3 bases and J by 9 bases, with 21 bases between the two germline ends. The CDR3 is CASSPILISELGEQFF. For the CDR3, the DNA is TGTGCCAGCTCACCCATACTTATCTCCGAGCTAGGTGAGCAGTTCTTC.

This clone has only one observation. The rearrangement joins TRBV7-3 to TRBJ1-1, with D unclear. The V gene lost 1 base and the J gene lost 3 bases, with 3 bases spanning the gap. Germline V gives CDR1 SGHTA, CDR2 FQGTGA. The CDR3 totals 12 residues. DNA of the CDR3: TGTGCCAGCAGCTTAAGTTACACTGAAGCTTTCTTT. Residues: CASSLSYTEAFF.

The genes are TRBV27 and TRBJ2-1; TRBD2 might be the D (7 bases). V was shortened by 11 bases and J by 0 bases, with 32 bases between the two germline ends. The CDR3 length is 20 residues. The germline gives CDR1 MNHEY, CDR2 SMNVEV (reference sequence). The CDR3 nucleotides are TGTGCCTGGGATAAATCCGCAGGGGCGGCTAGCGGAGTCTCCTACAATGAGCAGTTCTTC. This translates into CAWDKSAGAASGVSYNEQFF.

V is TRBV30 and J is TRBJ2-5; D is ambiguous. The CDR3 covers 12 residues. CDR1 and CDR2 (germline): GTSNPN, SVGIG (reference sequence). V was pared by 2 bases and J by 5 bases, with 9 bases between. The CDR3 region is CAWSLSTETQYF. In DNA form, the CDR3 reads TGTGCCTGGAGTCTATCAACGGAGACCCAGTACTTC.